Each of the 27 T cell receptor beta chains below was sequenced from the same sample in a study of brain T cells in children with intractable seizures. The table came from immunoSEQ multiplex PCR; TCRdb's copy has only in-frame clones and leaves some out. This table holds 65,000 to 85,000 clones, about 93% found once. Source: peripheral blood, taken at surgery. The receptors originated from a boy younger than two with tuberous sclerosis and intractable seizures.

The V gene is TRBV30, the J gene TRBJ2-3; tentatively, D is TRBD2 (5 bases). The CDR3 has 13 residues. Looked up from germline, CDR1 is GTSNPN and CDR2 is SVGIG (reference sequence). V lost 2 bases to trimming and J lost 5 bases, with 11 bases between them. The CDR3 loop is CAWSSGGGDTQYF. The DNA of the CDR3 is TGTGCCTGGAGTAGCGGAGGCGGAGATACGCAGTATTTT.

The chain is built from TRBV24-1 and TRBJ2-1, with D maybe TRBD1 (8 bases). The V end lost 4 bases, the J end lost 6 bases, and 15 bases lay between the germline ends. Germline CDR1 KGHDR, CDR2 SFDVKD. The CDR3 contains 15 residues. The CDR3 nucleotides are TGTGCCACCAGTGACCCGGACAGGGAGGGCAATGAGCAGTTCTTC. It translates to CATSDPDREGNEQFF.

V and J are TRBV7-9 and TRBJ2-3, with 8 bases aligning to TRBD2. J lost 6 bases, V lost 4 bases, and 3 bases had no gene match. Per germline, CDR1 SEHNR and CDR2 FQNEAQ (reference sequence). This CDR3 is 13 amino acids long. The CDR3, as DNA: TGTGCCAGCAGCTCGCGGGAGGAGGATACGCAGTATTTT. Its protein product is CASSSREEDTQYF.

The V call is TRBV6-5, the J call TRBJ1-2; TRBD1 matches at 7 bases. This CDR3 has 14 amino acids. The V gene end was trimmed by 6 bases and the J gene end by 5 bases; junction bases not matched to a gene: 9. CDR1 MNHEY and CDR2 SVGAGI come from the germline V gene. The CDR3 reads CASSPSTGLYGYTF. The CDR3 region has the DNA TGTGCCAGCAGCCCCTCGACAGGGCTATATGGCTACACCTTC.

This chain joins TRBV5-1 and TRBJ2-7, with D maybe TRBD2 (5 bases). The CDR3 covers 12 residues. Germline V gene sequence: CDR1 SGHRS, CDR2 YFSETQ. V lost 4 bases and J 6 bases, leaving 11 bases between the germline ends. As DNA, the CDR3 is TGCGCCAGCAGCCCAGGACTTGTCGAGCAGTACTTC. Amino acids: CASSPGLVEQYF.

The rearrangement joins TRBV19 to TRBJ1-2; 10 positions match TRBD1. The V and J ends lost 4 bases and 1 base, in that order; junction bases with no gene match: 12. The CDR3 spans 18 residues. CDR1 LNHDA and CDR2 SQIVND come from the germline V gene (reference sequence). CDR3 region: CASSTLPIRDRGNYGYTF. DNA of the CDR3: TGTGCCAGTAGTACCCTACCGATCCGGGACAGGGGTAACTATGGCTACACCTTC.

V is TRBV5-6 and J is TRBJ1-2; D uncertain. Between the trimmed V and J ends, which lost 0 bases and 1 base, there was a span of 7 bases. The germline CDR1 and CDR2 sequences are SGHDT and YYEEEE. This CDR3 comprises 14 residues. The DNA of the CDR3 is TGTGCCAGCAGCTTGGACGGTATTAACTATGGCTACACCTTC. This codes for CASSLDGINYGYTF.

This chain joins TRBV20-1 and TRBJ2-1, with D unresolved. Looked up from germline, CDR1 is DFQATT and CDR2 is SNEGSKA (reference sequence). The CDR3 loop spans 10 amino acids. The V end was cut by 4 bases, the J end by 7 bases, with 5 bases between. CDR3: CSAIKNEQFF. For the CDR3, the DNA is TGCAGTGCTATCAAAAATGAGCAGTTCTTC.

This chain uses TRBV30 with TRBJ1-6; no definite D call. The CDR3 is 12 residues long. Trimming took 2 bases from V and 10 from J, leaving 9 bases between them. Germline CDR1 GTSNPN, CDR2 SVGIG (reference sequence). CDR3 sequence: CAWSSARSPLHF. In DNA, the CDR3 is TGTGCCTGGAGTTCCGCCCGATCACCCCTCCACTTT.

This sequence joins TRBV7-3 and TRBJ2-1; D uncertain. Per germline, CDR1 SGHTA and CDR2 FQGTGA. This CDR3 is built from 16 residues. V lost 2 bases, J lost 0 bases, and 11 bases lay in between. CDR3 in amino acids: CASSLDWKSSYNEQFF. The CDR3 DNA reads as TGTGCCAGCAGCTTAGACTGGAAGAGCTCCTACAATGAGCAGTTCTTC.

The chain uses TRBV6-5 and TRBJ2-5; the match to TRBD1 covers 7 bases. Germline trimming cut 2 bases from V and 2 bases from J; bases unmatched to any gene: 2. The germline V gene encodes CDR1 MNHEY and CDR2 SVGAGI. CDR3 length: 14 residues. Written as DNA, the CDR3 is TGTGCCAGCAGTTACGACAGGGCACAAGAGACCCAGTACTTC. This sequence encodes CASSYDRAQETQYF.

This clone was seen more than once but under ten times. The rearrangement joins TRBV4-2 to TRBJ2-7; 9 bases match TRBD1. V was pared by 1 base and J by 6 bases, with 7 bases of the junction left unmatched. The CDR3 loop spans 15 amino acids. The germline V gene encodes CDR1 LGHNA and CDR2 YNFKEQ. The chain's CDR3 is CASSQAGTGFGEQYF. In DNA form, the CDR3 reads TGTGCCAGCAGCCAAGCCGGGACAGGGTTCGGCGAGCAGTACTTC.

The chain employs TRBV29-1 and TRBJ1-1, with a possible D match to TRBD1 (5 bases). Germline CDR1 reads SQVTM; CDR2 reads ANQGSEA. V lost 7 bases and J 1 base, leaving 10 bases between the germline ends. This CDR3 has 12 residues. CDR3 amino acids: CSGGRENTEAFF. As DNA, the CDR3 is TGCAGCGGGGGACGGGAGAACACTGAAGCTTTCTTT. Full variable domain (missing parts from reference TRBV29-1 and TRBJ1-1): SAVISQKPSRDICQRGTSLTIQCQVDSQVTMMFWYRQQPGQSLTLIATANQGSEATYESGFVIDKFPISRPNLTFSTLTVSNMSPEDSSIYLCSGGRENTEAFFGQGTRLTVV.

Comment on this clone: Other DNA sequences of this sample code for an identical CDR3. The rearrangement joins TRBV7-9 to TRBJ2-7, with unresolved D. The CDR3 length is 14 residues. CDR1 is SEHNR, CDR2 FQNEAQ, per germline (reference sequence). V lost 5 bases and J lost 1, with 12 bases in between. In nucleotides, the CDR3 is TGTGCCAGCAGCCCCTCCGGTGGGTCCTACGAGCAGTACTTC. Translation gives CASSPSGGSYEQYF.

The CDR3 coding sequence is TGTGCCAGCAGTGAAATTCTAGCTAGCACAGATACGCAGTATTTT. Its translation is CASSEILASTDTQYF. V usage is TRBV2 and J usage is TRBJ2-3; tentative D call: TRBD2 (5 bases). The V end lost 2 bases, the J end lost 0 bases, and 9 bases lay between the germline ends. Germline CDR1 is SNHLY and CDR2 is FYNNEI. The CDR3 totals 15 residues.

This sequence joins TRBV12-3 or TRBV12-4 and TRBJ2-5, with no clear D. The CDR3 loop spans 13 amino acids. The ends were cut back, 5 bases at V and 4 bases at J, with 11 bases in the middle. The CDR3: CASSHAGIETQYF. Here the CDR3 DNA reads TGTGCCAGCAGTCACGCCGGAATAGAGACCCAGTACTTC.

The chain joins TRBV12-3 or TRBV12-4 to TRBJ1-2, with 7 bases aligning to TRBD1. Trimming took 6 bases from V and 1 from J; bases not matched to a gene: 2. This CDR3 has 13 amino acids. Here the CDR3 reads CASSYRGNYGYTF. The CDR3 DNA reads TGTGCCAGCAGCTACAGGGGTAACTATGGCTACACCTTC.

J is TRBJ2-1 and V is TRBV29-1; 9 bases fit TRBD1. The CDR3 length is 13 residues. Germline V gene lookup returns CDR1 SQVTM and CDR2 ANQGSEA. V dropped 3 bases and J dropped 6; count of bases not matched to a gene: 3. The CDR3, as DNA: TGCAGCGTTGAGACAGGGGGAGGCAATGAGCAGTTCTTC. Translation: CSVETGGGNEQFF.

The J gene is TRBJ1-2, the V gene TRBV6-2 or TRBV6-3; D might be TRBD1 (5 bases). V gave up 6 bases and J gave up 6 bases, with 14 bases separating them. The CDR3 is 13 residues long. CDR1 MNHEY and CDR2 SVGEGT come from the germline V gene. The CDR3 loop is CASSPLGVDGYTF. Here the CDR3 DNA reads TGTGCCAGCAGCCCATTGGGGGTGGATGGCTACACCTTC.

This clone was picked up one time. V usage is TRBV5-6 and J usage is TRBJ1-1; D remains unclear. This CDR3 comprises 12 residues. Trimming shortened V by 1 base and J by 8 bases, and 9 bases separated the two germline ends. Germline CDR1 and CDR2: SGHDT and YYEEEE. The CDR3 bases are TGTGCCAGCAGCTTGACGCAACTAGAAGCTTTCTTT. Protein: CASSLTQLEAFF.

With regard to this clone: This same CDR3 is encoded by further DNA sequences in the sample. The chain recombines TRBV2 with TRBJ2-7, with D unclear. Per germline, CDR1 SNHLY and CDR2 FYNNEI. Trimming took off 3 bases at V and 4 bases at J, with 1 base between the two ends. The CDR3 contains 10 residues. The CDR3 sequence: CASSDYEQYF. The CDR3 nucleotides are TGTGCCAGCAGTGATTACGAGCAGTACTTC.

The chain links TRBV19 to TRBJ2-2; D is ambiguous. V lost 4 bases and J 0 bases, leaving 6 bases between the germline ends. Germline V gene sequence: CDR1 LNHDA, CDR2 SQIVND (reference sequence). The CDR3 length is 14 residues. CDR3 loop: CASSTQANTGELFF. The CDR3 region has the DNA TGTGCCAGTAGTACCCAAGCGAACACCGGGGAGCTGTTTTTT.

The rearrangement joins TRBV19 to TRBJ2-1; the D gene is possibly TRBD1 (5 bases). CDR3 length: 15 residues. Germline V lookup: CDR1 LNHDA, CDR2 SQIVND (reference sequence). V shed 3 bases and J shed 5 bases, with 14 bases lying between them. CDR3 bases: TGTGCCAGTAGTATTTCCGGGCAGGGTCACAATGAGCAGTTCTTC. Translating gives CASSISGQGHNEQFF.

The rearrangement links TRBV5-5 to TRBJ2-1; 9 bases align to TRBD1. The V and J ends lost 4 bases and 1 base, in that order; junction bases with no gene match: 3. The CDR3 consists of 15 residues. In germline, CDR1 is SGHKS, CDR2 YYEKEE (reference sequence). Written as DNA, the CDR3 is TGTGCCAGCAGCCCTGGACAGGGGTCCTACAATGAGCAGTTCTTC. It translates to CASSPGQGSYNEQFF.

The chain employs TRBV28 and TRBJ2-1, with 7 bases that match TRBD1. The V gene end was trimmed by 6 bases and the J gene end by 2 bases; junction bases not matched to a gene: 10. This CDR3 has 16 residues. Germline V gene lookup returns CDR1 MDHEN and CDR2 SYDVKM. CDR3 region: CASSRSTGVTYNEQFF. The DNA for the CDR3 is TGTGCCAGCAGCCGCTCTACAGGGGTCACCTACAATGAGCAGTTCTTC.

The gene calls are TRBV30 and TRBJ1-1; TRBD1 agrees at 9 bases. The CDR3 is made up of 12 amino acids. Germline CDR1 GTSNPN, CDR2 SVGIG (reference sequence). V lost 8 bases and J lost 3; bases outside the gene matches: 4. The CDR3 nucleotides read TGTGCCCGGGACAGGGCTGACACTGAAGCTTTCTTT. As protein: CARDRADTEAFF.

The J gene is TRBJ1-2, the V gene TRBV18; D is ambiguous. The germline V gene encodes CDR1 KGHSH and CDR2 LQKENI. The CDR3 is made up of 16 amino acids. Between the trimmed V and J ends, which lost 2 bases and 6 bases, there was a span of 19 bases. CDR3 sequence reads: CASSPTRPEAGDGYTF. The CDR3 DNA follows: TGTGCCAGCTCACCAACACGGCCGGAGGCAGGAGATGGCTACACCTTC.